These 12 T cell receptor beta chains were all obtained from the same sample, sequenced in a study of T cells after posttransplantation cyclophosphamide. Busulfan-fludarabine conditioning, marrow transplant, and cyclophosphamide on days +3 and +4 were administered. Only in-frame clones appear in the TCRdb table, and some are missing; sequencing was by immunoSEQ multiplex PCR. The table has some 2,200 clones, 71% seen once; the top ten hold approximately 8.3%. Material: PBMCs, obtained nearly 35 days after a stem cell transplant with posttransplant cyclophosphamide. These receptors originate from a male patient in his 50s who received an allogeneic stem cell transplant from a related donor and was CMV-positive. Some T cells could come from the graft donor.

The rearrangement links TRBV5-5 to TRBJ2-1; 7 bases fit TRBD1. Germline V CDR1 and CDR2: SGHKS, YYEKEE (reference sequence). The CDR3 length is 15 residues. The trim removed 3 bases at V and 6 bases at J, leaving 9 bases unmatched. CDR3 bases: TGTGCCAGCAGCTCCCGGGACAGACGCTTCAATGAGCAGTTCTTC. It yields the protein CASSSRDRRFNEQFF.

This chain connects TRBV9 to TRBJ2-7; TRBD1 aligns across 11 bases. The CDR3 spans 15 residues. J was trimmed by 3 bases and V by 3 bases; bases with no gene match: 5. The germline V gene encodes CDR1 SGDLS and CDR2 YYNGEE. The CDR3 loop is CASSASGTGGYEQYF. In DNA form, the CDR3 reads TGTGCCAGCAGCGCCTCCGGGACAGGGGGCTACGAGCAGTACTTC.

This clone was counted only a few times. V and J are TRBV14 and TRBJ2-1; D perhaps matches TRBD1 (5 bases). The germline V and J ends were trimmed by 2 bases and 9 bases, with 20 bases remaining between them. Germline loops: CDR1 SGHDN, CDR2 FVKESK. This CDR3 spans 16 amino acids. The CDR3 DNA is TGTGCCAGCAGCCAAATTCAGACTTCAGGTAGGGGTGAGCAGTTCTTC. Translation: CASSQIQTSGRGEQFF.

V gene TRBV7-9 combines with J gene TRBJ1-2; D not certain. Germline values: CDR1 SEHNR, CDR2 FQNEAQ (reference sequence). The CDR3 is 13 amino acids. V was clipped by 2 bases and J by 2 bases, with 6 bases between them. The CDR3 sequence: CASSLPGNYGYTF. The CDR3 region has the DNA TGTGCCAGCAGCTTACCGGGAAACTATGGCTACACCTTC.

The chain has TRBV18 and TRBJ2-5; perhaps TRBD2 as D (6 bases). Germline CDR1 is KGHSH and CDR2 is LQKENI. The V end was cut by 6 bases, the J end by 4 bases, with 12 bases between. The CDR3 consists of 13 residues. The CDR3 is CASSAGRRETQYF. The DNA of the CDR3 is TGTGCCAGCTCGGCGGGACGGAGAGAGACCCAGTACTTC.

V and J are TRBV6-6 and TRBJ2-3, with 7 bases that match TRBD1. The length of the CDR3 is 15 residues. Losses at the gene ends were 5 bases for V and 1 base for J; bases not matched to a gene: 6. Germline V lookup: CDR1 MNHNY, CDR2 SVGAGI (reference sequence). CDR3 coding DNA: TGTGCCAGCAGTCGGATGGGACAGCGCACAGATACGCAGTATTTT. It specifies CASSRMGQRTDTQYF.

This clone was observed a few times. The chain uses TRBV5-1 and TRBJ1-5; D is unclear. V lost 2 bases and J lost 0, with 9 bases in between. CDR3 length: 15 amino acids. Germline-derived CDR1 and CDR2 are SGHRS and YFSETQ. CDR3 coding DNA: TGCGCCAGCAGCTTCACGTACGGTAGCAATCAGCCCCAGCATTTT. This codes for CASSFTYGSNQPQHF.

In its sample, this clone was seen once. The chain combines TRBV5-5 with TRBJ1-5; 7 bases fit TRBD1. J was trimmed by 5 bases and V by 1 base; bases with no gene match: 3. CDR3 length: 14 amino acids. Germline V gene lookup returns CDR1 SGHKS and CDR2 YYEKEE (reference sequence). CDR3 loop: CASSLPGTDQPQHF. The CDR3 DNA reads TGTGCCAGCAGCTTGCCGGGGACAGATCAGCCCCAGCATTTT.

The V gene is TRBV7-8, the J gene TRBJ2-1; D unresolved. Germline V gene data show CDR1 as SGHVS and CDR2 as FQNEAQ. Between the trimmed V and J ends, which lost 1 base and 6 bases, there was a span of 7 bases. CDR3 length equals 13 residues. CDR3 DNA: TGTGCCAGCAGCTTAGGGCCCCCCAATGAGCAGTTCTTC. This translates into CASSLGPPNEQFF.

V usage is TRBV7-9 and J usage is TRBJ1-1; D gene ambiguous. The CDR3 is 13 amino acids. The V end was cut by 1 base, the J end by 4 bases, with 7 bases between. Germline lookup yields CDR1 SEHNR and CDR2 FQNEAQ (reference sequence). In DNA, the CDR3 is TGTGCCAGCAGCTTAGGTGTTATCACTGAAGCTTTCTTT. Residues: CASSLGVITEAFF. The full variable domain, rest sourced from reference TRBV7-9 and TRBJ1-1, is DTGVSQNPRHKITKRGQNVTFRCDPISEHNRLYWYRQTLGQGPEFLTYFQNEAQLEKSRLLSDRFSAERPKGSFSTLEIQRTEQGDSAMYLCASSLGVITEAFFGQGTRLTVV.

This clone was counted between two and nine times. CDR3 amino acids: CASIGLYGYTF. CDR3 sequence (DNA): TGTGCCAGTATTGGCCTCTATGGCTACACCTTC. V and J are TRBV19 and TRBJ1-2; D is unclear. The germline V and J ends were trimmed by 7 bases and 4 bases, with 7 bases remaining between them. This CDR3 spans 11 amino acids. Germline CDR1 and CDR2: LNHDA and SQIVND (reference sequence).

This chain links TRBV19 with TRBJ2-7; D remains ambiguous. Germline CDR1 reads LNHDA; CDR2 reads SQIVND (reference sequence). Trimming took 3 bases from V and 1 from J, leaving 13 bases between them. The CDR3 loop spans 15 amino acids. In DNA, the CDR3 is TGTGCCAGTAGTATGAAGCTTATTCCGTCCTACGAGCAGTACTTC. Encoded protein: CASSMKLIPSYEQYF.